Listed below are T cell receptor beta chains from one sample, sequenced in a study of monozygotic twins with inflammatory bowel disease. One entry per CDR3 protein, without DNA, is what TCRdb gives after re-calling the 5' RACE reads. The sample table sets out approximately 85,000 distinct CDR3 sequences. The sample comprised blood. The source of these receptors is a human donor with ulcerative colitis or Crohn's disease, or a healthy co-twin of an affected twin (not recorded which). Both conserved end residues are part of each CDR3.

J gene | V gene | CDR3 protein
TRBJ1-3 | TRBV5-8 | CASSYTGAGNTIYF
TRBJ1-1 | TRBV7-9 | CASSLRGAVRQNTEAFF
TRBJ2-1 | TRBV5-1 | CASSFQRDYILGSYNEQFF
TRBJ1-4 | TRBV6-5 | CASSYSGSRNEKLFF
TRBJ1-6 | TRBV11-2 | CASSLEGSYSPLHF
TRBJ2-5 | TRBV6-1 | CASKRSNHGETQYF
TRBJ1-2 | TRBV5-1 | CASSLGLPRSGYTF
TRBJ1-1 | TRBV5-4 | CASSLAYRGSKAFF
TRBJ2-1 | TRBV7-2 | CASSLARLASPSSYNEQFF
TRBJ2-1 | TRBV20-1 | CSASGTGILDEQFF
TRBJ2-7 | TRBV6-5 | CASITGTLQGEQYF
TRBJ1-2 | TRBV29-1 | CSAQGQGASGYTF
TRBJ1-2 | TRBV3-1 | CASRQVTYRGYTF
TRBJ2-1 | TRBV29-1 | CSVWAGPTPGSYNEQFF
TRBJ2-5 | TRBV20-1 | CSASSIGAGRQETQYF
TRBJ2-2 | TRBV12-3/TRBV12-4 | CASSLWLAGRPNTGELFF
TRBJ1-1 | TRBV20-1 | CSARFRQNTEAFF
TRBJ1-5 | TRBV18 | CASTGVNQPQHF
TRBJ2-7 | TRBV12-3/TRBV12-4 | CASSLAGGLYEQYF
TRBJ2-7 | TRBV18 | CASSWRGYEQYF
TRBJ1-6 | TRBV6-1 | CASSAVDRVWNSPLHF
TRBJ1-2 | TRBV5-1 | CASSQEGDYGYTF
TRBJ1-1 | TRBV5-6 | CASSLAGTQNTEAFF
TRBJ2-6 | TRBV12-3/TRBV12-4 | CASSLPRLSGANVLTF
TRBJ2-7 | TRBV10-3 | CAISESLGRARRSYEQYF
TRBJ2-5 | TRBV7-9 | CASSRRETQYF
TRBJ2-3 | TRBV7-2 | CASSLGAGWVTDTQYF
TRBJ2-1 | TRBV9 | CASSRTSGGEGEQFF
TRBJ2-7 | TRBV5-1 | CASFRTGSYEQYF
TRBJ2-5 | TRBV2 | CASSALRGLGETQYF
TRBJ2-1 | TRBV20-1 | CSARVAGGVNEQFF
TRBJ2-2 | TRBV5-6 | CASSLDYRGADGELFF
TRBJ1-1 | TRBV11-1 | CASSLAGGYTEAFF
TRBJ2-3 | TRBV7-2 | CASSYGTTDTQYF